The 14 T cell receptor beta chains given below trace back to one sample, sequenced in a study of relationships among human T cell subsets (dated by TCRdb to the early 2010s). Memory T cells were selected as CD45RA-RO+ cells with anti-CD45RO beads from the CD45RA-negative fraction. Preparation of the library involved multiplex PCR. Sequencing was performed on a 454 GS FLX. Semiquantitative ARM-PCR was used to amplify the TCR alpha and beta CDR3 regions from mRNA. ARM-PCR used tagged nested gene-specific primers, after which communal superprimers carried out exponential amplification. TCRdb's own reprocessing of the public reads used fastp at Q25 and MiXCR and kept productive beta chains. Records with the same CDR3 protein are collapsed into one entry carrying the most frequent genes and DNA. Here the sample has thousands of distinct CDR3 sequences; about 50% occur a single time. Together, the top ten hold around 5% of the sample.

Sequencing was performed on memory T cells sorted from blood. This sample's cell subset or site label indicates: CD45RA-RO+ memory T cells. Receptors originate from a middle-aged man in good health.

The chain combines TRBV19 with TRBJ2-3; D not resolved. Germline CDR1 LNHDA, CDR2 SQIVND (reference sequence). This CDR3 is 16 amino acids long. V lost 7 bases and J lost 0, with 17 bases in between. The CDR3 reads CASKGFGATSTDTQYF. The CDR3 nucleotides are TGTGCCAGTAAAGGATTTGGAGCGACGAGCACAGATACGCAGTATTTT.

This clonotype is categorized as medium-sized. The J gene is TRBJ1-3, the V gene TRBV11-2; no definite D call. The CDR3 runs to 12 residues. V dropped 1 base and J dropped 5 bases, with 3 bases sitting between them. The germline V gene has CDR1 SGHAT and CDR2 FQNNGV. CDR3 region: CASSLGRNTIYF. DNA of the CDR3: TGTGCCAGCAGCTTAGGAAGAAACACCATATATTTT.

V and J are TRBV20-1 and TRBJ2-7, with D uncertain. V lost 6 bases and J lost 3, with 12 bases in between. This CDR3 region has 12 residues. Germline lookup yields CDR1 DFQATT and CDR2 SNEGSKA (reference sequence). CDR3 nucleotides: TGCAGTGCCATCACTTCAAACTACGAGCAGTACTTC. It encodes CSAITSNYEQYF.

This chain links TRBV11-2 with TRBJ1-6; D unresolved. The CDR3 totals 14 residues. The V gene's germline CDR1 is SGHAT and CDR2 FQNNGV. V was pared by 3 bases and J by 7 bases, with 10 bases between. CDR3 sequence: CASSLGQSNSPLHF. As DNA, the CDR3 is TGTGCCAGCAGCTTGGGCCAGAGCAATTCACCCCTCCACTTT.

The J gene is TRBJ1-2, the V gene TRBV5-1, with D perhaps TRBD1 (5 bases). Germline V gene lookup returns CDR1 SGHRS and CDR2 YFSETQ. The ends were cut back, 0 bases at V and 4 bases at J, with 10 bases in the middle. The CDR3 runs 14 residues. CDR3 sequence reads: CASSLDPRGYGYTF. As DNA, the CDR3 is TGCGCCAGCAGCTTGGACCCTAGGGGCTATGGCTACACCTTC.

The genes are TRBV20-1 and TRBJ1-5, with a tentative D call TRBD1 (5 bases). From germline, CDR1 is DFQATT and CDR2 SNEGSKA (reference sequence). The CDR3 loop spans 13 amino acids. V lost 2 bases and J 7 bases, leaving 12 bases between the germline ends. The CDR3 spells CSARRQGGQPQHF. The CDR3 DNA reads TGCAGTGCTAGACGGCAGGGCGGCCAGCCCCAGCATTTT.

The gene calls are TRBV14 and TRBJ2-5; no firm D call. The ends were cut back, 1 base at V and 5 bases at J, with 5 bases in the middle. Germline assignment: CDR1 SGHDN and CDR2 FVKESK. This CDR3 has 12 residues. The CDR3 region has the DNA TGTGCCAGCAGCCAAGTACGGGAGACCCAGTACTTC. This translates into CASSQVRETQYF.

This clonotype was recorded only once. The CDR3 carries no conserved terminal phenylalanine or tryptophan, so it likely arises from a read error. This chain links TRBV27 with TRBJ2-6; the match to TRBD1 covers 9 bases. Germline lookup yields CDR1 MNHEY and CDR2 SMNVEV (reference sequence). J gave up 3 bases and V 6 bases, and 6 bases lay outside the gene matches. This CDR3 comprises 16 residues. CDR3: CASRQGAINGANVLTS. The CDR3 nucleotides read TGTGCCAGCAGACAGGGGGCGATTAATGGGGCCAACGTCCTGACTTCC.

This clonotype was seen more than once but under ten times. This chain joins TRBV10-3 and TRBJ1-2, with 7 bases that match TRBD1. The germline V gene has CDR1 ENHRY and CDR2 SYGVKD. Trimming cost V 4 bases and J 6 bases; bases outside gene matches: 11. The CDR3 totals 15 residues. The CDR3 DNA sequence: TGTGCCATCAGTGGTGGACAGGCCGGAATTGATGGCTACACCTTC. It is translated as CAISGGQAGIDGYTF.

The chain links TRBV10-3 to TRBJ2-1; no clear D. CDR3 length: 12 residues. Germline assignment: CDR1 ENHRY and CDR2 SYGVKD. Trimming left V 2 bases short and J 6 bases short, with 5 bases between. Written as DNA, the CDR3 is TGTGCCATCAGTGAGAGATTCAATGAGCAGTTCTTC. As protein: CAISERFNEQFF.

V usage is TRBV14 and J usage is TRBJ1-1; D not certain. CDR1 and CDR2 (germline): SGHDN, FVKESK. The V end lost 3 bases, the J end lost 3 bases, and 17 bases lay between the germline ends. The CDR3 is made up of 16 amino acids. The CDR3 DNA is TGTGCCAGCAGCCACCACGATTGGGAGAGGGACACTGAAGCTTTCTTT. Protein: CASSHHDWERDTEAFF.

This clonotype has more than one count but fewer than ten. The chain joins TRBV28 to TRBJ2-3; tentative D call: TRBD2 (7 bases). Germline lookup yields CDR1 MDHEN and CDR2 SYDVKM. Trimming took off 3 bases at V and 6 bases at J, with 16 bases between the two ends. This CDR3 has 15 amino acids. In DNA, the CDR3 is TGTGCCAGCAGTTTGGCGGGGCGGGGGCAGGATACGCAGTATTTT. It yields the protein CASSLAGRGQDTQYF.

The chain combines TRBV15 with TRBJ2-3; perhaps TRBD1 as D (5 bases). Germline V gives CDR1 LNHNV, CDR2 YYDKDF (reference sequence). The CDR3 spans 17 residues. The germline V and J ends were trimmed by 5 bases and 4 bases, with 22 bases remaining between them. The CDR3 reads CATSPWGLDIQADTQYF. The CDR3 DNA reads as TGTGCCACCAGCCCCTGGGGCCTGGACATCCAGGCAGATACGCAGTATTTT.

The chain uses TRBV10-2 and TRBJ2-3; D uncertain. In germline, CDR1 is WSHSY, CDR2 SAAADI. The CDR3 sequence is 11 residues long. V was trimmed by 7 bases and J by 2 bases, leaving 4 bases between them. CDR3 coding DNA: TGCGCCAGCACGTCCACAGATACGCAGTATTTT. It codes for CASTSTDTQYF.